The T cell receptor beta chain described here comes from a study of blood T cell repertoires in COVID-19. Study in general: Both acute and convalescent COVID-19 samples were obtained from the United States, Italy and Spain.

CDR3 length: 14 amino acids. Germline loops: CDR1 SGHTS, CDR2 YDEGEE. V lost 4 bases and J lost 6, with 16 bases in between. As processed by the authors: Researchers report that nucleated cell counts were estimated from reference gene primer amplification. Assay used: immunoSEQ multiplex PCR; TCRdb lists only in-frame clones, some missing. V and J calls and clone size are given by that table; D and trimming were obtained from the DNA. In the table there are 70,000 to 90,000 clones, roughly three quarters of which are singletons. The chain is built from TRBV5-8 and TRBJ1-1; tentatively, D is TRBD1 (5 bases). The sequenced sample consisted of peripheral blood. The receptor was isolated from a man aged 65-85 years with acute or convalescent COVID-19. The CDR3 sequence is CASSRDFVLPEAFF. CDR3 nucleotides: TGTGCCAGCAGCCGGGACTTCGTACTCCCTGAAGCTTTCTTT. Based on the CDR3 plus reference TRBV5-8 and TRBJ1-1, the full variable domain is EAGVTQSPTHLIKTRGQQATLRCSPISGHTSVYWYQQALGLGLQFLLWYDEGEERNRGNFPPRFSGRQFPNYSSELNVNALELEDSALYLCASSRDFVLPEAFFGQGTRLTVV.